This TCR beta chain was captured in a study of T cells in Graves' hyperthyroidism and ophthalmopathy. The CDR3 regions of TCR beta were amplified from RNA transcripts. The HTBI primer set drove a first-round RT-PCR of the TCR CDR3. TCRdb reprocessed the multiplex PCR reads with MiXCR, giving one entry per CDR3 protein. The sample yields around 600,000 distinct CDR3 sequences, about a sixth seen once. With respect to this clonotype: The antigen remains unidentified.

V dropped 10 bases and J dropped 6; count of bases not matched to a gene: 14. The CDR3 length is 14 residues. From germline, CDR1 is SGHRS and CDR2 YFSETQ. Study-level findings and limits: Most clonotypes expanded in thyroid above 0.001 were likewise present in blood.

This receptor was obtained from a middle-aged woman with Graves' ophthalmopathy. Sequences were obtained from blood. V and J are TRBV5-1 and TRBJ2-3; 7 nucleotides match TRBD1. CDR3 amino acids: CAVSSGTVADTQYF. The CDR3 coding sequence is TGCGCCGTTTCATCCGGGACAGTTGCTGATACGCAGTATTTT.